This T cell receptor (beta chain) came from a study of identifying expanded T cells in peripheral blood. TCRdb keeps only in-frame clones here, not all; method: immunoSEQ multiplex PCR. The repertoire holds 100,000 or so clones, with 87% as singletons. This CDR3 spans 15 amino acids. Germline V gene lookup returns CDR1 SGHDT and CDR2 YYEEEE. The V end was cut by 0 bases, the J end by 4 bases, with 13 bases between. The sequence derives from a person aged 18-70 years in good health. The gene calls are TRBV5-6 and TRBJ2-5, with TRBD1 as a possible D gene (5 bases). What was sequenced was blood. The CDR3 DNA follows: TGTGCCAGCAGCTTGGGGGTTAAAGGGGTAGAGACCCAGTACTTC. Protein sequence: CASSLGVKGVETQYF.